This T cell receptor beta chain was recovered during a study of T cells in Graves' hyperthyroidism and ophthalmopathy. This clonotype showed up many times. Amplified TCR beta CDR3 regions came from RNA transcripts. The primer set for the first-round RT-PCR of the TCR CDR3 was HTBI. Each CDR3 protein is one row after TCRdb ran MiXCR on the multiplex PCR reads. The sample has around 280,000 distinct CDR3 sequences, 10% to 15% seen once. Sequencing was carried out using blood. This receptor was taken from a woman in her thirties with Graves' hyperthyroidism that later progressed to Graves' ophthalmopathy.

CDR3 sequence: CAISELGHTGELFF. Written as DNA, the CDR3 is TGTGCCATCAGTGAATTGGGGCACACCGGGGAGCTGTTTTTT. This chain connects TRBV10-3 to TRBJ2-2; tentatively, D is TRBD1 (5 bases). The germline V gene encodes CDR1 ENHRY and CDR2 SYGVKD. This CDR3 is built from 14 residues. The V end lost 3 bases, the J end lost 3 bases, and 8 bases lay between the germline ends.